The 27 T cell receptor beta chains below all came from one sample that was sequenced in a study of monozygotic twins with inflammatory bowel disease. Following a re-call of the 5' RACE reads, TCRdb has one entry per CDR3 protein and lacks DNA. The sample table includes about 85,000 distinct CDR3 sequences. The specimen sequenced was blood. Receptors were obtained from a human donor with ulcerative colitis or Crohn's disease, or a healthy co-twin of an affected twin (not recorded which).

The CDR3 loop reads CASSSRQGAGEQYF. V gene TRBV6-6 combines with J gene TRBJ2-7; TCRdb reports TRBD1, a call that lacks DNA to check it against. The CDR3 is made up of 14 amino acids. Germline V gene data show CDR1 as MNHNY and CDR2 as SVGAGI (reference sequence).

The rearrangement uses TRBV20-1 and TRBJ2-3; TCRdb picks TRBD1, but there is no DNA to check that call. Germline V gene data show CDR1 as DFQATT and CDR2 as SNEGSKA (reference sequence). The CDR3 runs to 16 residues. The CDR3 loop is CSASGVPAGGTDTQYF.

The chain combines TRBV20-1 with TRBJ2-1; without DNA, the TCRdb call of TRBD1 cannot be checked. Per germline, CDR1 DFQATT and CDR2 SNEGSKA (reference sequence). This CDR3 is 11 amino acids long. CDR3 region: CSAGTGNEQFF.

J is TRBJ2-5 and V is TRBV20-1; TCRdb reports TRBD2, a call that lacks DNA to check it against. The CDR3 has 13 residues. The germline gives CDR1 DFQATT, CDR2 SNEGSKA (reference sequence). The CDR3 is CSARTSVQETQYF.

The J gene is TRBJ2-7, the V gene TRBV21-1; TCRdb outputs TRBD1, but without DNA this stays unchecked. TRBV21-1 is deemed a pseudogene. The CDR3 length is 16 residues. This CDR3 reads CASSLERWGITYEQYF.

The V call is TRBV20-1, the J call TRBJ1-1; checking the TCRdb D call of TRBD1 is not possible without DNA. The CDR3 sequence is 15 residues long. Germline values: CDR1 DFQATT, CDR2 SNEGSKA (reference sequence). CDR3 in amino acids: CSAAREVRRNTEAFF.

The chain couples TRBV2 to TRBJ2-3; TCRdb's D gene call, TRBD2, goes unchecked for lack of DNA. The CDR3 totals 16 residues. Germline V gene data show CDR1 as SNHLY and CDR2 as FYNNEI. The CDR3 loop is CASSDVKRASTDTQYF.

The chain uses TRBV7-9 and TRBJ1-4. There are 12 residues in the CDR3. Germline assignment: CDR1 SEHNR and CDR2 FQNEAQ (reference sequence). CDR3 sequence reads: CASRGTGLELFF.

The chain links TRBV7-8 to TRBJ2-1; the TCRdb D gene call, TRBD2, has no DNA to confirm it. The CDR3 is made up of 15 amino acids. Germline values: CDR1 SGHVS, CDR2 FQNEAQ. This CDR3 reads CASSSTSRAGNEQFF.

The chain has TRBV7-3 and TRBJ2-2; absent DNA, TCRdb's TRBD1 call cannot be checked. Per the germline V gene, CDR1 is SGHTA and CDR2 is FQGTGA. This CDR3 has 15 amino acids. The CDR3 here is CASSLTGRSGGELFF.

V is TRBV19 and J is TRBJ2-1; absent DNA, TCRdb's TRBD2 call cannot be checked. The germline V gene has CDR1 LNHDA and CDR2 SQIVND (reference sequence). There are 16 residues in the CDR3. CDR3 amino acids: CASSIMTSGGANEQFF. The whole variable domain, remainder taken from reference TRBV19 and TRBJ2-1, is DGGITQSPKYLFRKEGQNVTLSCEQNLNHDAMYWYRQDPGQGLRLIYYSQIVNDFQKGDIAEGYSVSREKKESFPLTVTSAQKNPTAFYLCASSIMTSGGANEQFFGPGTRLTVL.

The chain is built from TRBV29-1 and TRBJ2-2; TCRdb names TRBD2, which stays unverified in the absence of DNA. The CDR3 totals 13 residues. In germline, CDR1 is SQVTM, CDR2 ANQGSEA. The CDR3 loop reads CSVEGPNTGELFF.

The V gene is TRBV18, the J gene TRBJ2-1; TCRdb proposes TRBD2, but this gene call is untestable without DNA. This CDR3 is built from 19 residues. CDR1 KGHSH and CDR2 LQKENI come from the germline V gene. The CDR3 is CASSRTGPTGGSIYNEQFF.

CDR3 in amino acids: CATSGIGGDNSGGANVLTF. The chain links TRBV24-1 to TRBJ2-6; TCRdb picks TRBD1, but there is no DNA to check that call. Germline-derived CDR1 and CDR2 are KGHDR and SFDVKD. The CDR3 contains 19 residues.

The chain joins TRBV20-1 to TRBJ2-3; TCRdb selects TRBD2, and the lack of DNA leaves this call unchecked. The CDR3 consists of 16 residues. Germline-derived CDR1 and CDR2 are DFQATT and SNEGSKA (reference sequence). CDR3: CSARAPTSGVTDTQYF.

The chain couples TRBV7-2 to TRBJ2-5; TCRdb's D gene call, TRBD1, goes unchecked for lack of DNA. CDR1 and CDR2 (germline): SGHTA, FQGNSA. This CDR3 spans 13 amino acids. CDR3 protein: CATSRDREETQYF.

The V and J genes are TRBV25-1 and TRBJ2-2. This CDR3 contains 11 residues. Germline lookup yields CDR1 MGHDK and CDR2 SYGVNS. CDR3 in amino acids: CASTVTGELFF.

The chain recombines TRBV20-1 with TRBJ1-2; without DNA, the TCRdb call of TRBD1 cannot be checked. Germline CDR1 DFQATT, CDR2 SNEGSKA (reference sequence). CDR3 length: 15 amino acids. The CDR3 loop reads CSARDPGRSTYGYTF.

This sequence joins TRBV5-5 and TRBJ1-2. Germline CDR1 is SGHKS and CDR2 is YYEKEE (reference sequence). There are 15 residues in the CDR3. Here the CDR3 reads CASSLGFTGNYGYTF.

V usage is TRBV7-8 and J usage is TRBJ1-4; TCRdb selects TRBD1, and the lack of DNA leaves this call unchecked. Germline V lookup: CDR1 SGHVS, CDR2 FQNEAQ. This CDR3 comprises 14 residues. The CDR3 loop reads CASSYRFDNEKLFF.

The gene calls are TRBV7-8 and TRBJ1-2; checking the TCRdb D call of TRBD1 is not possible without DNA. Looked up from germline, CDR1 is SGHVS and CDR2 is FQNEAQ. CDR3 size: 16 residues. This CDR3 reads CASSPFLRPRDYGYTF.

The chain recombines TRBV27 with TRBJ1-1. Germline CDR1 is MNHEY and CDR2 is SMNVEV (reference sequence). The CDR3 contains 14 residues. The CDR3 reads CASSPILGGTEAFF.

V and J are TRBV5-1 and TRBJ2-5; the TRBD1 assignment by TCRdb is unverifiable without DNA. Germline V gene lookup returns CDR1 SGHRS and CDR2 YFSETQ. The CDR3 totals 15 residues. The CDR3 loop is CASSSRDRGLETLYF.

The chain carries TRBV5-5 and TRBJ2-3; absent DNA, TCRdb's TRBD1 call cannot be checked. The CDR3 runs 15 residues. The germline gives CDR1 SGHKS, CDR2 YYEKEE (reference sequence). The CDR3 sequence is CASSPGQTSESTQYF.

CDR3 loop: CASSQGLAGVRETQYF. The chain joins TRBV5-4 to TRBJ2-5; TCRdb gives TRBD2 as the D gene, but with no DNA this cannot be confirmed. The CDR3 contains 16 residues. Per germline, CDR1 SGHNT and CDR2 YYREEE (reference sequence). Full variable domain (rest looked up from reference TRBV5-4 and TRBJ2-5): ETGVTQSPTHLIKTRGQQVTLRCSSQSGHNTVSWYQQALGQGPQFIFQYYREEENGRGNFPPRFSGLQFPNYSSELNVNALELDDSALYLCASSQGLAGVRETQYFGPGTRLLVL.

The CDR3 sequence: CSAPLAGPYNEQFF. The rearrangement joins TRBV20-1 to TRBJ2-1; TCRdb's assignment of TRBD2 cannot be checked, as there is no DNA. Per germline, CDR1 DFQATT and CDR2 SNEGSKA (reference sequence). The CDR3 has 14 residues.

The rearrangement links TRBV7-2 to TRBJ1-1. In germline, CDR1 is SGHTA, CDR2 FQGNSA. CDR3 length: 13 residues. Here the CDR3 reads CASSLVVGPEAFF.